The clone carrying this T cell receptor beta chain was observed a few times. Its antigen is as yet unknown. Each CDR3 protein gets one entry after TCRdb re-called the reads with MiXCR. The sample has roughly 90,000 distinct CDR3 sequences, approximately 32% seen once; the top ten hold about 72%. These data come from a study of T cell repertoires in cytomegalovirus infection. Germline assignment: CDR1 SGHTA and CDR2 FQGNSA. V was shortened by 7 bases and J by 2 bases, with 24 bases between the two germline ends. This CDR3 contains 17 residues. This clonotype was sampled from a human donor in good health (CMV status not recorded). Some clones in this sample may be carry-over from other donors' samples. This chain uses TRBV7-2 with TRBJ2-7; D is possibly TRBD1 or TRBD2 (5 bases each). Here the sequenced sample was CD8+ T cells from cultured PBMCs, taken from culture after CMV antigen stimulation. CDR3 nucleotide sequence: TGTGCCAGCACTGATCCGTCTAGAAGGGGACCCCCCTACGAGCAGTACTTC. This gives the protein CASTDPSRRGPPYEQYF.